The clone carrying this TCR beta chain has a single count. The sample comes from a study of blood T cell repertoires in COVID-19. Study-level background: The study drew acute and convalescent COVID-19 samples from the United States, Italy and Spain.

The protocol was immunoSEQ multiplex PCR, while the TCRdb copy is restricted to in-frame clones and leaves out a portion. The table lists about 96,000 clones, 85% to 90% of them singletons. This clonotype was obtained from a human donor with COVID-19, enrolled during active disease. The donor label of this sample is uncertain. Material: peripheral blood.

The CDR3 sequence is CASSPVGLYGYTF. For the CDR3, the DNA is TGTGCCAGCAGCCCCGTGGGACTCTATGGCTACACCTTC. The chain has TRBV5-6 and TRBJ1-2; perhaps TRBD1 as D (5 bases). This CDR3 is 13 amino acids long. CDR1 is SGHDT and CDR2 is YYEEEE in the germline V gene. Trimming shortened V by 4 bases and J by 4 bases, and 11 bases separated the two germline ends. Filled out from reference TRBV5-6 and TRBJ1-2, the complete variable domain reads DAGVTQSPTHLIKTRGQQVTLRCSPKSGHDTVSWYQQALGQGPQFIFQYYEEEERQRGNFPDRFSGHQFPNYSSELNVNALLLGDSALYLCASSPVGLYGYTFGSGTRLTVV.